This record covers a single T cell receptor beta chain. The sample is drawn from a study of blood T cell repertoires in COVID-19. Study at large: Both acute and convalescent COVID-19 samples were obtained from the United States, Italy and Spain. Sources were T cells, B-cell-depleted T cells, or PBMCs; the material itself was cDNA or gDNA.

In the source study's methods: Amplified reference gene primers provided the basis for estimating nucleated cell counts. The method was immunoSEQ multiplex PCR; TCRdb's version includes in-frame clones alone and lacks a portion of them. D and trimming were read from the DNA, whereas the V and J calls and clone size are those reported in that table. The sample has 30,000 to 40,000 clones; over 80% are singletons. This CDR3 is 16 amino acids long. Trimming cost V 4 bases and J 6 bases; bases outside gene matches: 12. Germline V CDR1 and CDR2: SGDLS, YYNGEE. The sequenced sample consisted of peripheral blood. The gene calls are TRBV9 and TRBJ2-1; TRBD1 matches at 8 bases. This receptor was taken from a human donor in a cohort sampled during active COVID-19. The CDR3 is CASSMGDRKTANEQFF. CDR3 DNA sequence: TGTGCCAGCAGCATGGGGGACAGGAAGACGGCCAATGAGCAGTTCTTC.